Listed below are T cell receptor beta chains from one sample, sequenced in a study of blood T cell repertoires in COVID-19. Using immunoSEQ multiplex PCR, the repertoire was profiled, and TCRdb retains in-frame clones only, with some absent. This table holds around 68,000 clones, 65% to 90% found once. Sequencing was performed on peripheral blood. These receptor sequences come from a man older than 75 with acute or convalescent COVID-19. CDR3s include the opening cysteine and the closing phenylalanine or tryptophan. A D gene is named only where the DNA matches it firmly. Clone size is not always given. Where it is, it says once, few, many or a class for expanded clones.

clone_size j_call d_call v_call cdr3_aa cdr3_nt
. TRBJ2-1 TRBD2 TRBV5-4 CASSFKRIRLAESYNEQFF TGTGCCAGCAGCTTCAAAAGAATTCGACTAGCGGAAAGCTACAATGAGCAGTTCTTC
. TRBJ1-6 TRBD1 TRBV13 CASSHSDREDSPLHF TGTGCCAGCAGCCATTCGGACAGGGAAGATTCACCCCTCCACTTT
. TRBJ1-2 TRBD1 TRBV6-2/TRBV6-3 CASSYSRQGPGYTF TGTGCCAGCAGTTACTCGAGACAGGGCCCAGGCTACACCTTC
. TRBJ1-2 TRBD1 TRBV27 CASSLFGQGQVRF TGTGCCAGCAGTTTATTCGGCCAGGGACAGGTTCGCTTC
. TRBJ2-7 TRBD2 TRBV5-1 CASSSGLGAEQYF TGCGCCAGCAGCTCGGGACTAGGGGCCGAGCAGTACTTC
. TRBJ2-5 TRBD1 TRBV5-1 CASSFPTGGSLVETQYF TGCGCCAGCAGCTTTCCAACAGGGGGCTCCCTCGTAGAGACCCAGTACTTC
. TRBJ2-2 TRBD1 TRBV27 CASSSGTVSGELFF TGTGCCAGCAGTTCAGGGACAGTTTCCGGGGAGCTGTTTTTT
. TRBJ1-2 TRBD1 TRBV30 CAWRPTGDPYGYTF TGTGCCTGGAGACCGACAGGGGACCCCTATGGCTACACCTTC
. TRBJ2-1 . TRBV9 CASSVGSYEQFF TGTGCCAGCAGCGTAGGGAGTTATGAGCAGTTCTTC
. TRBJ2-7 TRBD1 TRBV4-1 CASSQGTAYYEQYF TGCGCCAGCAGCCAGGGGACAGCTTACTACGAGCAGTACTTC
. TRBJ1-4 TRBD1 TRBV7-2 CASSRDRGNEKLFF TGTGCCAGCAGCCGGGACAGGGGTAATGAAAAACTGTTTTTT
few TRBJ2-2 . TRBV7-9 CASSLSNPGELFF TGTGCCAGCAGCTTAAGCAATCCCGGGGAGCTGTTTTTT
. TRBJ1-2 . TRBV30 CAWSGQTYYGYTF TGTGCCTGGAGTGGCCAGACTTACTATGGCTACACCTTC
. TRBJ1-2 . TRBV6-2/TRBV6-3 CASSTGTEYGYTF TGTGCCAGCAGTACCGGGACTGAGTATGGCTACACCTTC
. TRBJ1-5 . TRBV24-1 CATSDRQGKQPQHF TGTGCCACCAGTGATCGGCAGGGTAAGCAGCCCCAGCATTTT
. TRBJ2-6 . TRBV4-3 CASSQGQSGANVLTF TGCGCCAGCAGCCAAGGACAATCTGGGGCCAACGTCCTGACTTTC
. TRBJ2-7 . TRBV3-1/TRBV3-2 CASSQEGRGPLSYEQYF TGTGCCAGCAGCCAAGAAGGTAGAGGCCCTTTATCCTACGAGCAGTACTTC
once TRBJ2-1 TRBD2 TRBV24-1 CATATSGSSYNEQFF TGTGCCACCGCAACTAGCGGGAGCTCCTACAATGAGCAGTTCTTC
few TRBJ1-2 TRBD1 TRBV7-6 CASSLVPGQGAAGYTF TGTGCCAGCAGCTTAGTTCCGGGACAGGGGGCGGCTGGCTACACCTTC
. TRBJ1-2 . TRBV7-2 CASSPRQLYGYTF TGTGCCAGCAGCCCCAGACAGTTATATGGCTACACCTTC
. TRBJ2-1 . TRBV5-5 CASSRQGSGINEQFF TGTGCCAGCAGTCGCCAGGGAAGTGGAATCAATGAGCAGTTCTTC
. TRBJ1-6 . TRBV9 CASSARRSGYSSPLHF TGTGCCAGCAGCGCCCGAAGATCAGGGTACAGCTCACCCCTCCACTTT
. TRBJ2-5 . TRBV10-3 CAISESGSEKTQYF TGTGCCATCAGTGAGTCGGGGAGTGAAAAGACCCAGTACTTC
. TRBJ2-1 TRBD2 TRBV6-5 CASSYSSGLDYNEQFF TGTGCCAGCAGTTACTCTTCGGGACTAGACTACAATGAGCAGTTCTTC